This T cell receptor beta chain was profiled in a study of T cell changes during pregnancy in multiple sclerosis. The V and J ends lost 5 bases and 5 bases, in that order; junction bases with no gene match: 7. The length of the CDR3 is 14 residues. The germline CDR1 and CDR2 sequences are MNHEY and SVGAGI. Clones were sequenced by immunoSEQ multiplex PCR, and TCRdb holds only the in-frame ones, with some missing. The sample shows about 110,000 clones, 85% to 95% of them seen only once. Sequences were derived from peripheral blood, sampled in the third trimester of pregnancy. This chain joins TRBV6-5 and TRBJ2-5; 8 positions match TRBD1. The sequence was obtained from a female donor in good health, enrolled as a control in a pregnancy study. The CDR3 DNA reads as TGTGCCAGCAGTAACAGGGGGGTAGTGGAGACCCAGTACTTC. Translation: CASSNRGVVETQYF.